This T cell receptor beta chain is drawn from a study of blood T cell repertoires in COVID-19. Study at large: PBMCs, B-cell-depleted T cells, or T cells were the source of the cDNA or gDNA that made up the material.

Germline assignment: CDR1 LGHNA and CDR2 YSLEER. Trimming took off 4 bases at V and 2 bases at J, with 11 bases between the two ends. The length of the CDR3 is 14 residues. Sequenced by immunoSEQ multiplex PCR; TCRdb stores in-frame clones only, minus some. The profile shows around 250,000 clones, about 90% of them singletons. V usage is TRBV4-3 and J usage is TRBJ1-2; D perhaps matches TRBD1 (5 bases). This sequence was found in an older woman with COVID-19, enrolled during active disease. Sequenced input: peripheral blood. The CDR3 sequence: CASSRAQENYGYTF. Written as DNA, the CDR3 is TGCGCCAGCAGCCGGGCACAGGAGAACTATGGCTACACCTTC.